The clone carrying this TCR beta chain was counted once. Its antigen is as yet unknown. This specimen comes from a study of PD-1 blockade in classical Hodgkin lymphoma. Findings and caveats of the study: Before treatment, TCR diversity in newly diagnosed patients was reportedly lower than in healthy donors. What caused the repertoire differences, perhaps disease activity or prior therapy, remains undefined.

Time point specified: newly diagnosed, previously untreated cHL patient sample. As a comparison, the study used PBMCs from newly diagnosed, untreated classical Hodgkin lymphoma. Only in-frame clones appear in the TCRdb table, and some are missing; sequencing was by immunoSEQ multiplex PCR. The sample yields fewer than 35,000 clones, 80% to 95% seen once. This clonotype was obtained from a human donor with classical Hodgkin lymphoma. The sample consisted of peripheral blood mononuclear cells (PBMCs).

The DNA of the CDR3 is TGTGCCAGCTCTTTTCAGGACGGCGCCAGCTACGAGCAGTACTTC. As protein: CASSFQDGASYEQYF. The V and J genes are TRBV18 and TRBJ2-7, with D unresolved. The CDR3 is made up of 15 amino acids. Deletions cut 6 bases from V and 3 bases from J, with 18 bases between. Germline V gene data show CDR1 as KGHSH and CDR2 as LQKENI.